The 6 T cell receptor beta chains below all came from one sample that was sequenced in a study of OX40 agonist ivuxolimab in advanced cancers. The protocol was immunoSEQ multiplex PCR, while the TCRdb copy is restricted to in-frame clones and leaves out a portion. The top ten clones hold about 1.6% of a sample with 96,000 or so clones, less than 95% of them seen once. Sequenced material: CD4+ or CD8+ T cells sorted from blood, taken in a trial of the OX40 agonist ivuxolimab. The receptors here all came from an adult with an advanced solid tumor such as melanoma, head and neck, liver or kidney cancer.

CDR3 coding DNA: TGTGCCAGCAGCTTGTTGGCAAACACCGGGGAGCTGTTTTTT. This gives the protein CASSLLANTGELFF. V usage is TRBV7-2 and J usage is TRBJ2-2, with D unresolved. Trimming removed 3 bases at V and 2 bases at J, with 7 bases between. The CDR3 contains 14 residues. The V gene's germline CDR1 is SGHTA and CDR2 FQGNSA.

The chain links TRBV5-1 to TRBJ1-2; tentative D call: TRBD1 (6 bases). The CDR3 is 13 amino acids. V was clipped by 0 bases and J by 7 bases, with 10 bases between them. Germline V lookup: CDR1 SGHRS, CDR2 YFSETQ. The CDR3 is CASSLGRGGGYTF. The CDR3 DNA reads TGCGCCAGCAGCTTGGGCAGGGGCGGTGGCTACACCTTC.

This chain connects TRBV5-1 to TRBJ2-1, with 8 nucleotides matching TRBD1. Germline CDR1 SGHRS, CDR2 YFSETQ. With V trimmed by 3 bases and J by 4 bases, 9 bases remained unmatched. This CDR3 region has 16 residues. The CDR3 loop is CASSWVGTGGYNEQFF. CDR3 DNA sequence: TGCGCCAGCAGCTGGGTAGGGACAGGAGGATACAATGAGCAGTTCTTC.

This clone was counted a few times. V and J are TRBV7-3 and TRBJ2-2; 9 positions match TRBD2. The CDR3 has 16 amino acids. After removal of 5 bases from V and 3 bases from J, the junction contained 7 bases not matched to a gene. CDR1 and CDR2 (germline): SGHTA, FQGTGA. CDR3 DNA sequence: TGTGCCAGCAGCCCGAGCGGGACTAGCTACACCGGGGAGCTGTTTTTT. Its translation is CASSPSGTSYTGELFF.

This clone was found once. This sequence joins TRBV4-2 and TRBJ2-5; the D gene is possibly TRBD2 (5 bases). The better agreement between TRBJ2-7 and the DNA end casts doubt on the J call. CDR1 and CDR2 from the germline V gene are LGHNA and YNFKEQ. The CDR3 is 14 amino acids. The CDR3 bases are TGTGCCAGCAGCCCCGACCGGGATCGGTACGAGCAGTACTTC. Protein sequence: CASSPDRDRYEQYF.

This clone appeared once. The chain is built from TRBV11-1 and TRBJ2-1; TRBD1 matches at 8 bases. V dropped 6 bases and J dropped 1; count of bases not matched to a gene: 5. The CDR3 runs 15 residues. The germline gives CDR1 SGHAT, CDR2 FQDESV (reference sequence). CDR3 residues: CASRPGQGSYNEQFF. CDR3 bases: TGTGCCAGCAGACCAGGACAGGGATCCTACAATGAGCAGTTCTTC.